This TCR beta chain was captured by sequencing in a study of shared T cell receptors in the human thymus. The length of the CDR3 is 18 residues. J gave up 6 bases and V 1 base, and 14 bases lay outside the gene matches. CDR1 SGHTA and CDR2 FQGNSA come from the germline V gene. Sequencing used immunoSEQ multiplex PCR; TCRdb keeps in-frame clones, though not all of them. Among hundreds of thousands of clones, 75% to 90% were seen once, and the ten largest hold roughly 0.01%. These data were likewise used in another study, on human thymus T cells. That publication notes: Corrective cardiac surgery supplied the resected thymus tissue.

This TCR was sampled from a girl in the first two years of life with a congenital heart defect. The V and J genes are TRBV7-2 and TRBJ1-5, with TRBD1 matching 8 bases. The sequenced material came from thymocytes. CDR3 nucleotides: TGTGCCAGCAGCTTAGGTCCCCTTTGGACAGGGATCCCTCAGCCCCAGCATTTT. It codes for CASSLGPLWTGIPQPQHF.